The clone carrying this TCR beta chain was observed a single time. This entry comes from a study of blood T cell repertoires in COVID-19. For the study at large: The analysed material was cDNA or gDNA that came from T cells, B-cell-depleted T cells, or PBMCs.

Original processing notes: How many nucleated cells were present was estimated from reference gene primer amplification. The assay was immunoSEQ multiplex PCR, and TCRdb's table has in-frame clones only and misses some. Clone size and V and J calls were adopted from that table, with D and trimming inferred from the DNA. In the table there are roughly 55,000 clones, around 86% of which are singletons. Germline CDR1 reads SGHAT; CDR2 reads FQNNGV. V lost 6 bases, J lost 3 bases, and 11 bases stayed unmatched. This CDR3 contains 15 residues. The rearrangement links TRBV11-2 to TRBJ2-7; 7 bases fit TRBD1. Sequencing used peripheral blood. This receptor was obtained from a man aged 50 to 60 with active COVID-19. The CDR3 DNA reads as TGTGCCAGCAGTCCGCGAGGACAGGCAAGCTACGAGCAGTACTTC. This codes for CASSPRGQASYEQYF.